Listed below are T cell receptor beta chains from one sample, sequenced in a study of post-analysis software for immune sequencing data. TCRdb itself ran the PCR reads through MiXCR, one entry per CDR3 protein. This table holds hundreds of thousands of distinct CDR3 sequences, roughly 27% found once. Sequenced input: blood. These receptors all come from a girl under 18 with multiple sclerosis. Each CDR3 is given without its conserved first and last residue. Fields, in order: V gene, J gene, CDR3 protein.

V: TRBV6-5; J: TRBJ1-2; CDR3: ASSSRPPGPSGYT
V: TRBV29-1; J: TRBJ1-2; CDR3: RVSVGGTPFNYGYT
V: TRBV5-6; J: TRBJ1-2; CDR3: ASSQPTGGYGYT
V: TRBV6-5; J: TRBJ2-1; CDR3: ASRGRTMADEQF
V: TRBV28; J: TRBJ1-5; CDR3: ASSSSRGPSSNQPQH
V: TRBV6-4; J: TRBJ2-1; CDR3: ASSEQGFPHEQF
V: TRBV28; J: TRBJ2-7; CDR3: ASTKTSYEQY
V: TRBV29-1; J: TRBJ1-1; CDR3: SVAAGGRQTEAF
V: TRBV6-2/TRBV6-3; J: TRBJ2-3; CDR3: ASSYSSIPQY
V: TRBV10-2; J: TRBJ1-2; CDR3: ASSREGDREEDGYT
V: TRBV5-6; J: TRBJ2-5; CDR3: AHSGGRPSHEQY
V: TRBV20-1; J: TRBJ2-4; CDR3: SVHGGGSYNERY
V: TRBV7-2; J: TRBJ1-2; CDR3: ASSLGPAGGRGYT
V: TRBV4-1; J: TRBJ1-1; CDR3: ASSRAREEAF
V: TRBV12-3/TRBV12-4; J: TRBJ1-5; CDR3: ASSPDSETRVPQH
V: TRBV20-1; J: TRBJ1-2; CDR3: SARLGRYGYT
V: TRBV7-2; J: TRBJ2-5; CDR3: ASSLMGAGETQY